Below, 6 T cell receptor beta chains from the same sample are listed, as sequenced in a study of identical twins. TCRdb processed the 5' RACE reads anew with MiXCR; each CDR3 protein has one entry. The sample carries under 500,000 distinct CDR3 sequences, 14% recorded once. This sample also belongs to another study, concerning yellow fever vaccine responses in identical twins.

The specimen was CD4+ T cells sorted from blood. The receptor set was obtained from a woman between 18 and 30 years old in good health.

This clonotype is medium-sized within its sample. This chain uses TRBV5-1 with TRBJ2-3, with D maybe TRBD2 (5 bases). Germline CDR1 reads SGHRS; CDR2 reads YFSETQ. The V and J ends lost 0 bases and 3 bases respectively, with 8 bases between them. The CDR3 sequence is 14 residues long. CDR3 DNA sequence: TGCGCCAGCAGCTTGGATCAGCGGACAGATACGCAGTATTTT. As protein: CASSLDQRTDTQYF.

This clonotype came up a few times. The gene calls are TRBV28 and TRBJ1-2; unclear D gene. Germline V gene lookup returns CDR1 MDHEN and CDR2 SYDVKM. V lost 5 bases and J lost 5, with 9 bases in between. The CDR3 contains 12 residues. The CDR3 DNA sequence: TGTGCCAGCAGTACACAGAAGTATGGCTACACCTTC. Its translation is CASSTQKYGYTF.

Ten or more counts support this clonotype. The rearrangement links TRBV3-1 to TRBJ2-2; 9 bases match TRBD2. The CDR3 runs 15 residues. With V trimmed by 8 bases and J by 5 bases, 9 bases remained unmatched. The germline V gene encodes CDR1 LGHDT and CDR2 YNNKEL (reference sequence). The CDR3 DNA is TGTGCCAGCGGGAGACTAGCGGTTGGGACCGGGGAGCTGTTTTTT. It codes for CASGRLAVGTGELFF.

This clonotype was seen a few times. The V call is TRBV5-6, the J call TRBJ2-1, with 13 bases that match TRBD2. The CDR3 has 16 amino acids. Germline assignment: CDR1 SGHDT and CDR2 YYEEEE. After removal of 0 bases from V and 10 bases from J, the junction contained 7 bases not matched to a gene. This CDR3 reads CASSLGLAGGLHEQFF. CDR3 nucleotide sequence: TGTGCCAGCAGCTTGGGACTAGCGGGAGGTTTGCACGAGCAGTTCTTC.

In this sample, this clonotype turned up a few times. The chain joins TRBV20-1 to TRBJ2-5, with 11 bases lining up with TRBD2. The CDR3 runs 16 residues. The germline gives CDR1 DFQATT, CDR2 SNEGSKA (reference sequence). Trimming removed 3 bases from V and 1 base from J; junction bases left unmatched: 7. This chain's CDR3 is CSASLAGGTLQETQYF. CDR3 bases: TGCAGTGCTAGTCTAGCGGGGGGAACTCTCCAAGAGACCCAGTACTTC.

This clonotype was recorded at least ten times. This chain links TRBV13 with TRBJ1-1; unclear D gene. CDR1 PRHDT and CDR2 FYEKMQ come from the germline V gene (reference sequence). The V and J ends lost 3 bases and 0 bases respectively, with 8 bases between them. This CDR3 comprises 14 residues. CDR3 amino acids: CASSFRGMNTEAFF. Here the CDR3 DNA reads TGTGCCAGCAGCTTCAGAGGAATGAACACTGAAGCTTTCTTT.